Included here is one TCR beta chain sequence, with context. This PCR relied on a set of 60 Vbeta primers and 13 Jbeta primers. Here immunoSEQ multiplex PCR was the method, and the copy in TCRdb shows in-frame clones only, minus some. The profile shows fewer than 150,000 clones, 67% of them singletons. The sample originates from a study of cytomegalovirus exposure and HLA in healthy donors. The receptor was derived from a man aged 18 to 30 in good health and CMV-seropositive. Sequencing input: PBMCs.

CDR3 bases: TGCAGCGCCGCGAGGCGGCAGAGCGCTTTCTTT. It translates to CSAARRQSAFF. The gene calls are TRBV29-1 and TRBJ1-1; D uncertain. V was shortened by 7 bases and J by 11 bases, with 17 bases between the two germline ends. Germline CDR1 SQVTM, CDR2 ANQGSEA. CDR3 size: 11 residues.